This T cell receptor (beta chain) was profiled in a study of control samples from healthy donors and cancer patients. The CDR3 spans 12 residues. Trimming left V 2 bases short and J 13 bases short, with 15 bases between. Germline lookup yields CDR1 GTSNPN and CDR2 SVGIG (reference sequence). The repertoire was sequenced with immunoSEQ multiplex PCR; TCRdb's copy has only in-frame clones and lacks some. The repertoire has around 120,000 clones, 88% of them found once; the top ten carry about 3.2%. The sequencing sample was made of blood. This TCR derives from a man between 35 and 55 years old in good health. This sequence joins TRBV30 and TRBJ2-1; D is ambiguous. DNA for the CDR3: TGTGCCTGGAGTCAGACACCCCAGGCCCAGTTCTTC. It specifies CAWSQTPQAQFF.